Listed below are T cell receptor beta chains from one sample, sequenced in a study of shared clonotypes between healthy human individuals. Data came from immunoSEQ multiplex PCR; TCRdb stores just in-frame clones and leaves some out. Of some 2,100,000 clones listed, approximately 96% were seen once; the top ten hold 0.1% to 0.15%. The sample taken for sequencing was naive CD4+ T cells sorted from blood. The receptors were gathered from a man between 18 and 35 years old in good health. CDR3s include the opening cysteine and the closing phenylalanine or tryptophan. Fields, in order: D gene, V gene, J gene, clone size, CDR3 protein, CDR3 DNA. A D gene is named only where the DNA matches it firmly. Rows may omit the clone size; those that give it use once, few, many or a size class.

-	TRBV5-1	TRBJ1-1	-	CASSHGGQLGTEAFF	TGCGCCAGCAGCCACGGGGGACAATTAGGCACTGAAGCTTTCTTT
TRBD1	TRBV5-1	TRBJ2-6	-	CASSGGQDLTVGANVLTF	TGCGCCAGCAGCGGGGGACAGGATCTGACTGTCGGGGCCAACGTCCTGACTTTC
-	TRBV7-6	TRBJ2-7	-	CASSLHPYEQYF	TGTGCCAGCAGCTTACATCCCTACGAGCAGTACTTC
-	TRBV28	TRBJ2-7	-	CASSLWLGSRHEQYF	TGTGCCAGCAGTTTATGGTTAGGCTCCCGGCACGAGCAGTACTTC
TRBD1	TRBV5-4	TRBJ1-6	-	CASSPDRAPYSPLHF	TGTGCCAGCAGTCCCGACAGGGCCCCTTATTCACCCCTCCACTTT
TRBD2	TRBV11-2	TRBJ2-1	-	CASSISGGLYNEQFF	TGTGCCAGCAGCATTAGCGGGGGGCTCTACAATGAGCAGTTCTTC
-	TRBV19	TRBJ2-7	-	CASSYDSSYEQYF	TGTGCCAGTAGTTACGACAGTTCCTACGAGCAGTACTTC
TRBD2	TRBV7-2	TRBJ2-7	-	CASSYRLAGSYEQYF	TGTGCCAGCAGCTACCGACTAGCGGGGTCCTACGAGCAGTACTTC
TRBD2	TRBV4-1	TRBJ2-1	-	CASRIAGGRYEQFF	TGCGCCAGCAGAATAGCGGGGGGAAGATATGAGCAGTTCTTC
-	TRBV19	TRBJ2-3	few	CASSIPSTDTQYF	TGTGCCAGTAGTATTCCCAGCACAGATACGCAGTATTTT
-	TRBV5-1	TRBJ2-1	-	CASSLLGGVGYNEQFF	TGCGCCAGCAGCCTACTAGGGGGTGTTGGGTACAATGAGCAGTTCTTC
-	TRBV6-1	TRBJ2-5	-	CASSESVRVETQYF	TGTGCCAGCAGTGAATCGGTCAGGGTCGAGACCCAGTACTTC
-	TRBV10-3	TRBJ2-3	-	CAIASTDTQYF	TGTGCCATCGCGAGCACAGATACGCAGTATTTT
-	TRBV5-4	TRBJ2-3	once	CASSRRPSGWEGTDTQYF	TGTGCCAGCAGCCGGCGGCCCTCAGGTTGGGAAGGCACAGATACGCAGTATTTT
TRBD2	TRBV30	TRBJ2-7	once	CAWRSRREDTYEQYF	TGTGCCTGGAGATCAAGGCGGGAGGACACCTACGAGCAGTACTTC
-	TRBV4-3	TRBJ2-7	-	CASSQGGRSYEQYF	TGCGCCAGCAGCCAAGGGGGGAGATCCTACGAGCAGTACTTC
-	TRBV7-8	TRBJ2-7	-	CASSLYGVPFYEQYF	TGTGCCAGCAGCTTATACGGGGTCCCCTTCTACGAGCAGTACTTC
-	TRBV6-1	TRBJ1-2	-	CASTPSNYGYTF	TGTGCCAGCACCCCTTCTAACTATGGCTACACCTTC
TRBD1	TRBV5-4	TRBJ2-1	-	CASSLRDSYNEQFF	TGTGCCAGCAGCCTACGGGACAGCTACAATGAGCAGTTCTTC
-	TRBV4-1	TRBJ2-3	-	CASSQGGDTDTQYF	TGCGCCAGCAGCCAAGGCGGAGACACAGATACGCAGTATTTT
TRBD2	TRBV7-9	TRBJ2-5	-	CASSLVSGYQETQYF	TGTGCCAGCAGCTTGGTTAGCGGGTACCAAGAGACCCAGTACTTC
-	TRBV2	TRBJ2-7	-	CASSLGGFREQYF	TGTGCCAGCAGCCTTGGAGGGTTCAGGGAGCAGTACTTC
TRBD2	TRBV11-2	TRBJ2-7	-	CASRLAGVVEQYF	TGTGCCAGCAGACTAGCGGGAGTCGTCGAGCAGTACTTC
TRBD1	TRBV5-5	TRBJ2-7	-	CASSWTGSSYEQYF	TGTGCCAGCAGCTGGACAGGGAGCTCCTACGAGCAGTACTTC
TRBD2	TRBV7-2	TRBJ2-7	-	CASSLGLAREQYF	TGTGCCAGCAGCTTGGGACTAGCCCGCGAGCAGTACTTC
-	TRBV5-1	TRBJ1-1	-	CASSLGLQIERGTEAFF	TGCGCCAGCAGCTTGGGTTTACAGATCGAGAGGGGCACTGAAGCTTTCTTT
-	TRBV2	TRBJ2-1	-	CASSEAASEDEQFF	TGTGCCAGCAGCGAAGCCGCCTCAGAGGATGAGCAGTTCTTC
-	TRBV10-3	TRBJ2-7	-	CAISESGVREQYF	TGTGCCATCAGTGAGTCGGGGGTACGCGAGCAGTACTTC
-	TRBV5-1	TRBJ2-5	-	CASTKGWGEETQYF	TGCGCCAGCACCAAGGGTTGGGGGGAAGAGACCCAGTACTTC
-	TRBV19	TRBJ1-1	-	CASSMWGGNTEAFF	TGTGCCAGTAGTATGTGGGGAGGGAACACTGAAGCTTTCTTT
-	TRBV19	TRBJ2-4	-	CASSGGDIGNIQYF	TGTGCCAGTAGTGGGGGAGATATTGGAAACATTCAGTACTTC
-	TRBV28	TRBJ1-6	-	CASSLAGGRIYSPLHF	TGTGCCAGCAGTTTAGCCGGTGGCAGGATCTATTCACCCCTCCACTTT
-	TRBV15	TRBJ1-6	-	CATSRDIEQGYSPLHF	TGTGCCACCAGCAGAGACATCGAACAGGGTTATTCACCCCTCCACTTT
-	TRBV19	TRBJ2-3	-	CASSHSGGGLRGSTDTQYF	TGTGCCAGTAGTCATTCAGGGGGGGGGCTCCGGGGGAGCACAGATACGCAGTATTTT
-	TRBV6-5	TRBJ1-2	-	CASTRGGVKSGYTF	TGTGCCAGCACCCGAGGCGGGGTGAAGAGTGGCTACACCTTC
-	TRBV30	TRBJ2-5	-	CAWKDKETQYF	TGTGCCTGGAAAGATAAAGAGACCCAGTACTTC
-	TRBV6-1	TRBJ1-5	-	CASSEGGSPGKGSNQPQHF	TGTGCCAGCAGTGAAGGGGGATCGCCAGGGAAAGGGAGCAATCAGCCCCAGCATTTT